These 3 T cell receptor beta chains originate from one sample sequenced in a study of OX40 agonist ivuxolimab in advanced cancers. Profiling relied on immunoSEQ multiplex PCR, and the TCRdb table lists in-frame clones only, not all of them. The data hold roughly 40,000 clones, with more than 80% observed a single time. The sample here was CD4+ or CD8+ T cells sorted from blood, taken in a trial of the OX40 agonist ivuxolimab. These receptors all come from an adult with an advanced solid tumor such as melanoma, head and neck, liver or kidney cancer.

This clone was seen a single time. V is TRBV7-9 and J is TRBJ2-1; D may be TRBD1 (6 bases). V was pared by 3 bases and J by 0 bases, with 9 bases between. The CDR3 is 15 residues long. Germline CDR1 is SEHNR and CDR2 is FQNEAQ (reference sequence). The CDR3 DNA reads as TGTGCCAGCAGCTTTCAGGGGCCCTCCTACAATGAGCAGTTCTTC. Encoded protein: CASSFQGPSYNEQFF. The variable domain in full, with the rest retrieved from reference TRBV7-9 and TRBJ2-1, is DTGVSQNPRHKITKRGQNVTFRCDPISEHNRLYWYRQTLGQGPEFLTYFQNEAQLEKSRLLSDRFSAERPKGSFSTLEIQRTEQGDSAMYLCASSFQGPSYNEQFFGPGTRLTVL.

The rearrangement uses TRBV7-2 and TRBJ2-7; maybe TRBD1 (6 bases). This CDR3 contains 14 residues. Trimming took 1 base from V and 3 from J, leaving 10 bases between them. CDR1 is SGHTA and CDR2 is FQGNSA in the germline V gene. The DNA for the CDR3 is TGTGCCAGCAGCTTAGGGGTACAGGGCTACGAGCAGTACTTC. This sequence encodes CASSLGVQGYEQYF.

V usage is TRBV9 and J usage is TRBJ2-1; D uncertain. Germline CDR1 SGDLS, CDR2 YYNGEE. With 6 bases removed from V and 5 bases from J, the gap between germline ends came to 12 bases. CDR3 size: 13 residues. Written as DNA, the CDR3 is TGTGCCAGCACTTCCCCCACAGACAATGAGCAGTTCTTC. The encoded protein is CASTSPTDNEQFF.